Below are 30 T cell receptor beta chains sequenced from a single sample in a study of cytomegalovirus exposure and HLA in healthy donors. PCR amplification relied on 60 Vbeta primers (plus 13 Jbeta primers). Using immunoSEQ multiplex PCR, the repertoire was profiled, and TCRdb retains in-frame clones only, with some absent. The data hold more than 110,000 clones, with 60% to 85% observed a single time. Sequenced material: PBMCs. These receptors were obtained from a male donor in good health and CMV-seronegative.

The chain links TRBV10-1 to TRBJ1-4; possibly TRBD1 for D (5 bases). Germline lookup yields CDR1 WNHNN and CDR2 SYGVQD (reference sequence). This CDR3 spans 15 amino acids. Trimming cost V 5 bases and J 6 bases, with 16 bases left between them. CDR3 region: CASSTREGSYEKLFF. In nucleotides, the CDR3 is TGCGCCAGCAGTACCCGGGAGGGGAGTTATGAAAAACTGTTTTTT.

The rearrangement links TRBV7-9 to TRBJ1-2, with D maybe TRBD1 (5 bases). The CDR3 runs to 15 residues. V was trimmed by 3 bases and J by 7 bases, leaving 18 bases between them. CDR1 and CDR2 (germline): SEHNR, FQNEAQ (reference sequence). The CDR3 reads CASSFLGVSEAGYTF. CDR3 in DNA: TGTGCCAGCAGCTTCTTAGGGGTCTCCGAGGCTGGCTACACCTTC.

This clone has a single count. The chain couples TRBV19 to TRBJ1-3; possible D gene TRBD1, 5 bases. Per germline, CDR1 LNHDA and CDR2 SQIVND (reference sequence). This CDR3 comprises 13 residues. Trimming pared 8 bases from V and 6 bases from J, leaving 14 bases between. The CDR3 DNA follows: TGTGCCAGTGCAACAGGTCTGGTAAACACCATATATTTT. Translation: CASATGLVNTIYF. Variable domain in full (rest from reference TRBV19 and TRBJ1-3): DGGITQSPKYLFRKEGQNVTLSCEQNLNHDAMYWYRQDPGQGLRLIYYSQIVNDFQKGDIAEGYSVSREKKESFPLTVTSAQKNPTAFYLCASATGLVNTIYFGEGSWLTVV.

The chain uses TRBV9 and TRBJ2-7; D possibly corresponds to TRBD1 (5 bases). This CDR3 comprises 13 residues. Germline CDR1 is SGDLS and CDR2 is YYNGEE. The V end lost 7 bases, the J end lost 1 base, and 12 bases lay between the germline ends. In nucleotides, the CDR3 is TGTGCCAGCGGAAGACAGCCATCCTACGAGCAGTACTTC. This sequence encodes CASGRQPSYEQYF.

The rearrangement links TRBV27 to TRBJ2-7, with D tentatively TRBD2 (6 bases). Germline-derived CDR1 and CDR2 are MNHEY and SMNVEV (reference sequence). Deletions cut 4 bases from V and 4 bases from J, with 14 bases between. The CDR3 sequence is 14 residues long. Here the CDR3 reads CASSSTSWGYEQYF. The CDR3 nucleotides read TGTGCCAGCAGTTCTACTAGCTGGGGATACGAGCAGTACTTC.

This clone was seen once. V is TRBV13 and J is TRBJ1-5; 9 bases are shared with TRBD1. The V gene's germline CDR1 is PRHDT and CDR2 FYEKMQ (reference sequence). This CDR3 is 16 amino acids long. J was trimmed by 7 bases and V by 5 bases; bases with no gene match: 12. Here the CDR3 DNA reads TGTGCCAGCAGCCAAATGGCCGGGACAGGGAAACAGCCCCAGCATTTT. Residues: CASSQMAGTGKQPQHF.

The V call is TRBV5-1, the J call TRBJ2-7, with 10 positions matching TRBD1. Trimming removed 4 bases from V and 0 bases from J; junction bases left unmatched: 13. Germline CDR1 is SGHRS and CDR2 is YFSETQ. This CDR3 spans 18 amino acids. CDR3 DNA: TGCGCCAGCAGCAAACAACCGGGACAGGGGACATCCTCCTACGAGCAGTACTTC. Translated, it gives CASSKQPGQGTSSYEQYF. Using reference TRBV5-1 and TRBJ2-7 for the parts outside the CDR3, the full variable domain is KAGVTQTPRYLIKTRGQQVTLSCSPISGHRSVSWYQQTPGQGLQFLFEYFSETQRNKGNFPGRFSGRQFSNSRSEMNVSTLELGDSALYLCASSKQPGQGTSSYEQYFGPGTRLTVT.

The rearrangement links TRBV7-9 to TRBJ2-7; maybe TRBD2 (7 bases). The CDR3 consists of 18 residues. V lost 3 bases and J 3 bases, leaving 24 bases between the germline ends. Germline V CDR1 and CDR2: SEHNR, FQNEAQ (reference sequence). The CDR3 DNA sequence: TGTGCCAGCAGCTTCGGGCGGGGGCAGCGAATGACGCTCTACGAGCAGTACTTC. This translates into CASSFGRGQRMTLYEQYF.

This clone has just a few counts. Here the CDR3 reads CASSGTGTGGEQYF. CDR3 sequence (DNA): TGTGCCAGCAGTGGCACCGGGACAGGCGGCGAGCAGTACTTC. This chain connects TRBV25-1 to TRBJ2-7, with 8 bases that match TRBD1. The ends lost 4 bases at V and 6 bases at J; junction bases unmatched: 8. Germline lookup yields CDR1 MGHDK and CDR2 SYGVNS. The CDR3 has 14 residues.

The chain combines TRBV30 with TRBJ1-6; 7 nucleotides match TRBD1. Germline V gives CDR1 GTSNPN, CDR2 SVGIG (reference sequence). The CDR3 sequence is 15 residues long. V was clipped by 2 bases and J by 7 bases; unmatched bases: 8. The CDR3 is CAWSPGTALNSPLHF. The CDR3 coding sequence is TGTGCCTGGAGTCCGGGGACAGCCTTGAATTCACCCCTCCACTTT.

V is TRBV30 and J is TRBJ1-2; D might be TRBD1 (5 bases). There are 11 residues in the CDR3. Trimming took off 4 bases at V and 8 bases at J, with 11 bases between the two ends. Germline loops: CDR1 GTSNPN, CDR2 SVGIG (reference sequence). The chain's CDR3 is CAWKQGGGYTF. CDR3 nucleotides: TGTGCCTGGAAGCAGGGTGGAGGCTACACCTTC.

The V call is TRBV7-8, the J call TRBJ1-2; D is unclear. Germline V gene sequence: CDR1 SGHVS, CDR2 FQNEAQ. The CDR3 is made up of 14 amino acids. Trimming removed 0 bases from V and 4 bases from J, with 9 bases in between. The CDR3 spells CASSLAEAGYGYTF. The CDR3 nucleotides are TGTGCCAGCAGCTTAGCAGAGGCCGGCTATGGCTACACCTTC.

V is TRBV30 and J is TRBJ1-2; maybe TRBD1 (5 bases). V dropped 5 bases and J dropped 6 bases, with 16 bases sitting between them. There are 13 residues in the CDR3. The germline V gene has CDR1 GTSNPN and CDR2 SVGIG (reference sequence). The CDR3 protein is CAWVQRAGDGYTF. The CDR3 DNA reads TGTGCCTGGGTACAACGTGCGGGGGATGGCTACACCTTC. The whole variable domain, filled in from reference TRBV30 and TRBJ1-2, reads SQTIHQWPATLVQPVGSPLSLECTVEGTSNPNLYWYRQAAGRGLQLLFYSVGIGQISSEVPQNLSASRPQDRQFILSSKKLLLSDSGFYLCAWVQRAGDGYTFGSGTRLTVV.

The chain uses TRBV5-5 and TRBJ2-1, with 8 bases matching TRBD1. Germline trimming cut 0 bases from V and 3 bases from J; bases unmatched to any gene: 2. CDR3 length: 15 residues. Germline V gene sequence: CDR1 SGHKS, CDR2 YYEKEE (reference sequence). In DNA, the CDR3 is TGTGCCAGCAGCTTGGGGGGGACAGGCTACAATGAGCAGTTCTTC. Protein: CASSLGGTGYNEQFF.

This chain connects TRBV15 to TRBJ2-7; no firm D call. This CDR3 spans 14 amino acids. Trimming shortened V by 0 bases and J by 4 bases, and 10 bases separated the two germline ends. In germline, CDR1 is LNHNV, CDR2 YYDKDF (reference sequence). The CDR3 sequence: CATSRDLSTYEQYF. The DNA for the CDR3 is TGTGCCACCAGCAGAGATCTGAGCACGTACGAGCAGTACTTC.

The rearrangement uses TRBV7-8 and TRBJ2-7; no firm D call. CDR1 is SGHVS, CDR2 FQNEAQ, per germline. The CDR3 runs to 15 residues. The germline V and J ends were trimmed by 2 bases and 4 bases, with 15 bases remaining between them. Here the CDR3 reads CASSLSPVRGYEQYF. For the CDR3, the DNA is TGTGCCAGCAGCTTATCCCCGGTTCGAGGTTACGAGCAGTACTTC.

This clone occurred once. A junction end diverges from the germline sequence, so it may reflect a read error. The chain joins TRBV7-9 to TRBJ2-2, with TRBD2 identical over 7 bases. Germline V gene lookup returns CDR1 SEHNR and CDR2 FQNEAQ (reference sequence). This CDR3 contains 15 residues. The CDR3 protein is CSSSLGRDYTGELFF. CDR3 in DNA: TGTTCCAGCAGCTTAGGGAGGGACTACACCGGGGAGCTGTTTTTT.

The J gene is TRBJ2-6, the V gene TRBV7-2; D is perhaps TRBD2 (5 bases). V lost 3 bases to trimming and J lost 0 bases, with 12 bases between them. CDR1 and CDR2 (germline): SGHTA, FQGNSA. CDR3 length: 17 amino acids. The chain's CDR3 is CASSLDLTNSGANVLTF. The CDR3 DNA follows: TGTGCCAGCAGCTTGGACTTGACAAACTCTGGGGCCAACGTCCTGACTTTC. Looking up the rest from reference TRBV7-2 and TRBJ2-6 gives the full variable domain: GAGVSQSPSNKVTEKGKDVELRCDPISGHTALYWYRQSLGQGLEFLIYFQGNSAPDKSGLPSDRFSAERTGGSVSTLTIQRTQQEDSAVYLCASSLDLTNSGANVLTFGAGSRLTVL.

This chain links TRBV4-1 with TRBJ1-5; no firm D call. With 3 bases removed from V and 6 bases from J, the gap between germline ends came to 12 bases. The CDR3 is 14 amino acids. Germline CDR1 MGHRA, CDR2 YSYEKL. CDR3 DNA sequence: TGCGCCAGCAGCCAGAGGCCAGAAAGTCAGCCCCAGCATTTT. Amino acids: CASSQRPESQPQHF.

The chain links TRBV9 to TRBJ2-5; D remains ambiguous. The CDR3 runs 15 residues. The germline CDR1 and CDR2 sequences are SGDLS and YYNGEE. Trimming pared 0 bases from V and 0 bases from J, leaving 9 bases between. The CDR3 DNA follows: TGTGCCAGCAGCGTAGGTGTCGGGTACCAAGAGACCCAGTACTTC. It specifies CASSVGVGYQETQYF.

In its sample, this clone was seen once. The chain combines TRBV5-4 with TRBJ2-1; a weak D match, TRBD2 (5 bases). The germline V gene encodes CDR1 SGHNT and CDR2 YYREEE (reference sequence). CDR3 size: 12 residues. V lost 8 bases and J 3 bases, leaving 9 bases between the germline ends. CDR3 loop: CASAGGYNEQFF. The CDR3 coding sequence is TGTGCCAGTGCGGGCGGCTACAATGAGCAGTTCTTC.

The chain combines TRBV11-2 with TRBJ1-2; D may be TRBD1 (6 bases). Germline V gives CDR1 SGHAT, CDR2 FQNNGV. CDR3 size: 14 residues. Trimming took 4 bases from V and 2 from J, leaving 11 bases between them. CDR3 DNA sequence: TGTGCCAGCAGCTCATCGACAGGCAACTATGGCTACACCTTC. It yields the protein CASSSSTGNYGYTF.

This chain connects TRBV7-2 to TRBJ1-1; TRBD1 might be the D (5 bases). Germline CDR1 and CDR2: SGHTA and FQGNSA. The CDR3 spans 14 residues. Trimming shortened V by 3 bases and J by 3 bases, and 11 bases separated the two germline ends. CDR3 in DNA: TGTGCCAGCAGCTTCCGGACAATCGACACTGAAGCTTTCTTT. It translates to CASSFRTIDTEAFF.

The CDR3, as DNA: TGTGCCAGCAGTGATACGTACGGAGAGACCCAGTACTTC. Its translation is CASSDTYGETQYF. The genes are TRBV6-1 and TRBJ2-5, with unresolved D. Trimming left V 3 bases short and J 4 bases short, with 9 bases between. This CDR3 region has 13 residues. Germline lookup yields CDR1 MNHNS and CDR2 SASEGT.

This rearrangement joins TRBV9 to TRBJ2-2; a weak D match, TRBD1 (5 bases). This CDR3 has 21 amino acids. Germline CDR1 reads SGDLS; CDR2 reads YYNGEE. V was trimmed by 5 bases and J by 1 base, leaving 30 bases between them. The CDR3 region is CASSWAKYLGSVQENTGELFF. CDR3 in DNA: TGTGCCAGCAGTTGGGCTAAGTATTTGGGGTCGGTACAGGAGAACACCGGGGAGCTGTTTTTT. The full variable domain, with the rest looked up from reference TRBV9 and TRBJ2-2, is DSGVTQTPKHLITATGQRVTLRCSPRSGDLSVYWYQQSLDQGLQFLIQYYNGEERAKGNILERFSAQQFPDLHSELNLSSLELGDSALYFCASSWAKYLGSVQENTGELFFGEGSRLTVL.

This clone has only one observation. The V call is TRBV27, the J call TRBJ2-3; 9 nucleotides line up with TRBD1. Trimming removed 10 bases from V and 3 bases from J; junction bases left unmatched: 8. CDR3 length: 14 residues. The germline V gene encodes CDR1 MNHEY and CDR2 SMNVEV (reference sequence). The CDR3 loop reads CATKDRGGTDTQYF. CDR3 DNA: TGTGCCACTAAGGACAGGGGAGGTACAGATACGCAGTATTTT.

This clone was observed a handful of times. The J gene is TRBJ1-5, the V gene TRBV4-1; 7 nucleotides align to TRBD1. The CDR3 runs 16 residues. J gave up 1 base and V 4 bases, and 7 bases lay outside the gene matches. Germline-derived CDR1 and CDR2 are MGHRA and YSYEKL. DNA for the CDR3: TGCGCCAGCAGCCCCAGACAGGGTGAGAGCAATCAGCCCCAGCATTTT. It translates to CASSPRQGESNQPQHF.

The genes are TRBV18 and TRBJ1-5; 10 nucleotides match TRBD1. CDR3 length equals 15 residues. Losses at the gene ends were 1 base for V and 6 bases for J; bases not matched to a gene: 3. Germline CDR1 KGHSH, CDR2 LQKENI. The CDR3 region is CASSPQGQGSQPQHF. The DNA for the CDR3 is TGTGCCAGCTCACCACAGGGACAGGGGAGTCAGCCCCAGCATTTT.

The V gene is TRBV11-2, the J gene TRBJ2-7, with 8 bases fitting TRBD1. The CDR3 sequence is 14 residues long. The V and J ends lost 5 bases and 2 bases, in that order; junction bases with no gene match: 5. Germline CDR1 SGHAT, CDR2 FQNNGV. The CDR3 loop is CASSPDRGAYEQYF. Written as DNA, the CDR3 is TGTGCCAGCAGCCCTGACAGGGGAGCCTACGAGCAGTACTTC.

This chain joins TRBV19 and TRBJ2-5, with D possibly TRBD1 on 5 matching bases. Trimming removed 2 bases from V and 1 base from J, with 11 bases in between. The CDR3 extends over 15 amino acids. The germline V gene encodes CDR1 LNHDA and CDR2 SQIVND (reference sequence). CDR3 DNA sequence: TGTGCCAGTAGTATACAGGGCGGATTCCAAGAGACCCAGTACTTC. It is translated as CASSIQGGFQETQYF.